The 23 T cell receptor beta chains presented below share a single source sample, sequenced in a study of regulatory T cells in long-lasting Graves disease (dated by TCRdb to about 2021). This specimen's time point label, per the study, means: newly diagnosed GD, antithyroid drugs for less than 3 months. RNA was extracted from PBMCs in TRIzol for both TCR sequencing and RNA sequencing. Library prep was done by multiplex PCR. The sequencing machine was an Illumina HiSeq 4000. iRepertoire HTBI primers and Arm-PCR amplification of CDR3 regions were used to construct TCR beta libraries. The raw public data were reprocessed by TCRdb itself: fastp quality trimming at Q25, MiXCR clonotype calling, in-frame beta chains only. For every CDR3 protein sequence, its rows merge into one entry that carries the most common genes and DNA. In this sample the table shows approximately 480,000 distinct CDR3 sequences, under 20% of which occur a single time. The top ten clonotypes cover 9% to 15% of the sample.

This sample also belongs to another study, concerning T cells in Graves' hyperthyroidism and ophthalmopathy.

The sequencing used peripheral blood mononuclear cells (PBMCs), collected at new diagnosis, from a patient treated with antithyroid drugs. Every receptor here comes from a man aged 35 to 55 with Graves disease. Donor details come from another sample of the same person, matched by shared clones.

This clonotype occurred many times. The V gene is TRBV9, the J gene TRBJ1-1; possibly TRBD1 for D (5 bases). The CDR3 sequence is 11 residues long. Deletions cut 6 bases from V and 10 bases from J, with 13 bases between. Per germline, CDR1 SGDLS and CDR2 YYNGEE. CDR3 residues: CASTRDGVAFF. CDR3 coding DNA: TGTGCCAGCACCAGGGACGGCGTAGCTTTCTTT.

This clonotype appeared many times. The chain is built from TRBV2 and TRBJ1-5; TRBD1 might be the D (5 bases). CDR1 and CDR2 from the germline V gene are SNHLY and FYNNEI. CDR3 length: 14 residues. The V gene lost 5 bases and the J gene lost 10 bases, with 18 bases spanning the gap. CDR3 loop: CASSSQLAGGPQHF. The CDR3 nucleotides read TGTGCCAGCAGTAGCCAGCTCGCTGGGGGTCCCCAGCATTTT.

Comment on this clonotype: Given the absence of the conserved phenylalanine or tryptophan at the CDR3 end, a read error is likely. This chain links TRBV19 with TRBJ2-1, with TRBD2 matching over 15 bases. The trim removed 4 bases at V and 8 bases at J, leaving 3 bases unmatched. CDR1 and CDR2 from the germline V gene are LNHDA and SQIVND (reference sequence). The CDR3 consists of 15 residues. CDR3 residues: CASSTGLAGGHEQFL. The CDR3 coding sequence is TGTGCCAGTAGTACGGGACTAGCGGGAGGCCATGAGCAGTTCCTC.

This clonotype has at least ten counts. CDR3 sequence reads: CAWRETGTEAFF. The CDR3 coding sequence is TGTGCCTGGAGGGAAACAGGGACAGAAGCTTTCTTT. The chain combines TRBV30 with TRBJ1-1; D possibly corresponds to TRBD1 (6 bases). Germline CDR1 and CDR2: GTSNPN and SVGIG (reference sequence). Trimming pared 3 bases from V and 8 bases from J, leaving 13 bases between. The CDR3 is made up of 12 amino acids.

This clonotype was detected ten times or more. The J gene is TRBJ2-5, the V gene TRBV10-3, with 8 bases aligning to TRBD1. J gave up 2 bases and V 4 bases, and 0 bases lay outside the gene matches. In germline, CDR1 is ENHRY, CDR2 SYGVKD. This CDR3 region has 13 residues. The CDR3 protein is CAISGQGQETQYF. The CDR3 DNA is TGTGCCATCAGTGGACAGGGGCAAGAGACCCAGTACTTC.

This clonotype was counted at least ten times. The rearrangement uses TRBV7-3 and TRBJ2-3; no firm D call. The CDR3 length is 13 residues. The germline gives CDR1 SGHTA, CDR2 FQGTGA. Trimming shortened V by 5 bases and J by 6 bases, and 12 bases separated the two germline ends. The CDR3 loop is CASSPGVRDTQYF. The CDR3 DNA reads TGTGCCAGCAGCCCTGGCGTGAGGGATACGCAGTATTTT.

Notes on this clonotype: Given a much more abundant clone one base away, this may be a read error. The CDR3 DNA is TGTGTCAGCTCAGAGTTGCCTAACTATGGCTACACCTTC. Its translation is CVSSELPNYGYTF. This rearrangement joins TRBV18 to TRBJ1-2; D not resolved. Germline V lookup: CDR1 KGHSH, CDR2 LQKENI. The CDR3 length is 13 residues.

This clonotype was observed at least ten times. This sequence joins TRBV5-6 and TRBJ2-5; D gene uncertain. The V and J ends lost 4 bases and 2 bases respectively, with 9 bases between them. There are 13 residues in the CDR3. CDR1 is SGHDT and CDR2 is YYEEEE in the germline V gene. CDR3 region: CASSPGPQETQYF. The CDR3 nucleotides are TGTGCCAGCAGCCCTGGACCGCAAGAGACCCAGTACTTC.

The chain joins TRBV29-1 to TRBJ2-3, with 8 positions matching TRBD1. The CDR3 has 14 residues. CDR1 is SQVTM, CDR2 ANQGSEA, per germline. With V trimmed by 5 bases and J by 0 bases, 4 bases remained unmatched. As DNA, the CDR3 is TGCAGCGTTTCAGGGGGCTCTAGCACAGATACGCAGTATTTT. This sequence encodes CSVSGGSSTDTQYF.

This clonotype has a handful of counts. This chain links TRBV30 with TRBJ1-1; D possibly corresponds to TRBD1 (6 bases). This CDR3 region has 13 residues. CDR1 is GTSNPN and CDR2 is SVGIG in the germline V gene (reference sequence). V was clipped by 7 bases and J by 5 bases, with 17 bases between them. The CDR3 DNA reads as TGTGCCTTAGGCCGGGACATCGGAACTGAAGCTTTCTTT. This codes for CALGRDIGTEAFF.

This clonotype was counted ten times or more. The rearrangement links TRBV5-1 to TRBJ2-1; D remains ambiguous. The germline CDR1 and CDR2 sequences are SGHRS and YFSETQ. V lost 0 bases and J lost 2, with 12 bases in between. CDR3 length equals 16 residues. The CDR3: CASSLAGRDTYNEQFF. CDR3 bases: TGCGCCAGCAGCTTGGCCGGTAGAGATACCTACAATGAGCAGTTCTTC.

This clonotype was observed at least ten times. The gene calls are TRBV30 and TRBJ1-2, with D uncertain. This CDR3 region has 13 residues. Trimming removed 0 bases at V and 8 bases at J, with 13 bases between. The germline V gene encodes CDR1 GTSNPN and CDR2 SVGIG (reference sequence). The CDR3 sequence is CAWSVGLLEGYTF. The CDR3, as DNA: TGTGCCTGGAGTGTAGGTCTATTAGAGGGCTACACCTTC. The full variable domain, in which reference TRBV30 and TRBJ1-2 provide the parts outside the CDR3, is SQTIHQWPATLVQPVGSPLSLECTVEGTSNPNLYWYRQAAGRGLQLLFYSVGIGQISSEVPQNLSASRPQDRQFILSSKKLLLSDSGFYLCAWSVGLLEGYTFGSGTRLTVV.

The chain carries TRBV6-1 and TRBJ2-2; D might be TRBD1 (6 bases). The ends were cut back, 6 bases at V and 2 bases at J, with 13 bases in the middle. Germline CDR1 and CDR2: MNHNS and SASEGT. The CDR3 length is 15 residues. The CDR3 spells CASRGQTTNTGELFF. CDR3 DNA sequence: TGTGCCAGCAGAGGACAGACGACTAACACCGGGGAGCTGTTTTTT.

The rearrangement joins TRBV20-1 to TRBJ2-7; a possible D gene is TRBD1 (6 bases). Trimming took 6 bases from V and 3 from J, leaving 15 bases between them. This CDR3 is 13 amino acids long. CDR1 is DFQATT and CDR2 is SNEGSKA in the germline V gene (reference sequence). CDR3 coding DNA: TGCAGTGCCAACCCCCGGGACAACTACGAGCAGTACTTC. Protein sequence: CSANPRDNYEQYF.

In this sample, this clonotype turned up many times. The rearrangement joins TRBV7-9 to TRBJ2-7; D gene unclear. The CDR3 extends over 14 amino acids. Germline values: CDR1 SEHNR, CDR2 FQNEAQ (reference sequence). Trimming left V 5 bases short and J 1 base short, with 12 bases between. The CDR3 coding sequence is TGTGCCAGCAGCCCAAGGATGGATTCCTACGAGCAGTACTTC. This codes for CASSPRMDSYEQYF.

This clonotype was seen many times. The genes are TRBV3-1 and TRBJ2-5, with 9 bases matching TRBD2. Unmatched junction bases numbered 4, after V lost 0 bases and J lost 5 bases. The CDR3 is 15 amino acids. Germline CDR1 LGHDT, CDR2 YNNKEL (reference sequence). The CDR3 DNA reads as TGTGCCAGCAGCCAAGATTTAGCGGGAGTGGAGACCCAGTACTTC. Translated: CASSQDLAGVETQYF.

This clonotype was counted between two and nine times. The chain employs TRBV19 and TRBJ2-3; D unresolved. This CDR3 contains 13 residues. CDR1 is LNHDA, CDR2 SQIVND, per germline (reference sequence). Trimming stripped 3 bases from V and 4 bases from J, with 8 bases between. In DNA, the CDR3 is TGTGCCAGTAGTATTGTAGTCTCAGATACGCAGTATTTT. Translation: CASSIVVSDTQYF.

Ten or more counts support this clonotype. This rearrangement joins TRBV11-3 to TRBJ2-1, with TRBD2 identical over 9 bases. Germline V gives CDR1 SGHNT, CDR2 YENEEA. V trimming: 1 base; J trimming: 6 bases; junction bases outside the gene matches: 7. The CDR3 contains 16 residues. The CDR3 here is CASSLGGSGSLNEQFF. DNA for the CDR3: TGTGCCAGCAGCTTAGGTGGTAGCGGGAGTCTCAATGAGCAGTTCTTC.

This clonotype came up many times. CDR3 amino acids: CASSFFRGEFTDTQYF. CDR3 coding DNA: TGTGCCAGCAGCTTTTTTCGCGGGGAGTTCACAGATACGCAGTATTTT. The V call is TRBV7-2, the J call TRBJ2-3; perhaps TRBD2 as D (6 bases). There are 16 residues in the CDR3. Trimming took 3 bases from V and 2 from J, leaving 15 bases between them. Germline V gene data show CDR1 as SGHTA and CDR2 as FQGNSA.

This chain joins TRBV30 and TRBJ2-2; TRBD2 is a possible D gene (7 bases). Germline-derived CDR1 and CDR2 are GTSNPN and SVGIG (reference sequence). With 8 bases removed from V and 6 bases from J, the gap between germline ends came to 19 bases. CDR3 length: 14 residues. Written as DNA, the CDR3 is TGTGCCCTGAGGGGGGGCCCATGGGCCGGGGAGCTGTTTTTT. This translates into CALRGGPWAGELFF.

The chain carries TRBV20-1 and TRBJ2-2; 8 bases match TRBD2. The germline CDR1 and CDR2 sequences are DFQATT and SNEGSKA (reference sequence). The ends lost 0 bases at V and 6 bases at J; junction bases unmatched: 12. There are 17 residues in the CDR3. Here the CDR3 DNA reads TGCAGTGCTAGAGATCGACTAGCGAGAGTGTTTCCCGGGGAGCTGTTTTTT. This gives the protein CSARDRLARVFPGELFF.

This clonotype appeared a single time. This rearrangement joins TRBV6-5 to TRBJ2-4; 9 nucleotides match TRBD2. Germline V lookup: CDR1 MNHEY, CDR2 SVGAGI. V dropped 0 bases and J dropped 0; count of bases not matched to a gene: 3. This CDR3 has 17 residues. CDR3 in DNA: TGTGCCAGCAGTTACTCGACTAGCGGTATAGCCAAAAACATTCAGTACTTC. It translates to CASSYSTSGIAKNIQYF.

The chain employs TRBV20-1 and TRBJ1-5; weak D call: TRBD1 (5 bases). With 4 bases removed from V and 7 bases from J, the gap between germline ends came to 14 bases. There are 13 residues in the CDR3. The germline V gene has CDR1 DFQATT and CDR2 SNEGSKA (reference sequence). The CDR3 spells CSANEGVVQPQHF. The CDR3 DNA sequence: TGCAGTGCTAATGAAGGGGTGGTCCAGCCCCAGCATTTT.